This passage covers 15 T cell receptor beta chains from one sample sequenced in a study of blood T cell repertoires in COVID-19. TCRdb's table, derived via immunoSEQ multiplex PCR, lists solely in-frame clones and lacks some. The sample records just over 50,000 clones, roughly 87% being singletons. The sample comprised peripheral blood. The receptors come from a human donor with active COVID-19. The donor label of this sample is uncertain.

J is TRBJ1-5 and V is TRBV7-2, with D maybe TRBD1 (5 bases). The CDR3 is 15 amino acids. The germline V and J ends were trimmed by 2 bases and 2 bases, with 10 bases remaining between them. The germline V gene has CDR1 SGHTA and CDR2 FQGNSA. The CDR3 here is CASSLTDSGNQPQHF. CDR3 DNA sequence: TGTGCCAGCAGCTTAACCGACAGTGGCAATCAGCCCCAGCATTTT.

The chain uses TRBV11-2 and TRBJ2-1; 16 bases are shared with TRBD2. The CDR3 is 19 residues long. Germline V gene data show CDR1 as SGHAT and CDR2 as FQNNGV. Unmatched junction bases numbered 17, after V lost 8 bases and J lost 7 bases. The CDR3, as DNA: TGTGCCAGCTCCGTGGAGGGACTAGCGGGGGGGCCCTCTCCGAATGAGCAGTTCTTC. This sequence encodes CASSVEGLAGGPSPNEQFF.

The sample holds one count of this clone. The CDR3: CASRGDRGRKSHGYTF. DNA for the CDR3: TGTGCCAGCAGGGGGGACAGGGGGCGAAAGTCCCATGGCTACACCTTC. The chain couples TRBV5-6 to TRBJ1-2, with 12 bases that match TRBD1. V was pared by 5 bases and J by 6 bases, with 11 bases of the junction left unmatched. The CDR3 is 16 residues long. Per the germline V gene, CDR1 is SGHDT and CDR2 is YYEEEE.

The rearrangement links TRBV18 to TRBJ2-1, with TRBD2 identical over 12 bases. CDR3 length equals 19 residues. The germline CDR1 and CDR2 sequences are KGHSH and LQKENI. V was pared by 2 bases and J by 0 bases, with 8 bases of the junction left unmatched. CDR3 coding DNA: TGTGCCAGCTCACCAAGACTAGCGGGGGTTTCCAGCTCCTACAATGAGCAGTTCTTC. It codes for CASSPRLAGVSSSYNEQFF.

This chain joins TRBV4-3 and TRBJ1-4; 8 positions match TRBD1. The V segment lost 4 bases and the J segment 5 bases; nucleotides outside the gene matches: 9. The CDR3 is 16 amino acids. Germline values: CDR1 LGHNA, CDR2 YSLEER. Here the CDR3 reads CASSRGTGGSNEKLFF. CDR3 DNA: TGCGCCAGCAGCCGAGGGACAGGAGGCTCGAATGAAAAACTGTTTTTT.

The chain is built from TRBV27 and TRBJ2-7, with D tentatively TRBD2 (5 bases). V lost 9 bases and J lost 6, with 15 bases in between. The V gene's germline CDR1 is MNHEY and CDR2 SMNVEV (reference sequence). CDR3 size: 12 residues. The CDR3 nucleotides read TGTGCCAGTGCGTTGACCCGGGGCGAGCAGTACTTC. It codes for CASALTRGEQYF.

The rearrangement links TRBV19 to TRBJ1-2; D ambiguous. Per germline, CDR1 LNHDA and CDR2 SQIVND (reference sequence). The CDR3 extends over 13 amino acids. The V and J ends lost 5 bases and 3 bases respectively, with 10 bases between them. CDR3 DNA: TGTGCCAGTAGTTGGGCAGCAGACTATGGCTACACCTTC. It specifies CASSWAADYGYTF.

V usage is TRBV29-1 and J usage is TRBJ1-4, with D possibly TRBD1 on 5 matching bases. Germline V CDR1 and CDR2: SQVTM, ANQGSEA. The CDR3 totals 14 residues. Trimming shortened V by 4 bases and J by 7 bases, and 16 bases separated the two germline ends. The CDR3 DNA reads as TGCAGCGTTGCTACTGGCGGGGACCGTGAAAAACTGTTTTTT. This gives the protein CSVATGGDREKLFF.

V is TRBV14 and J is TRBJ2-3; TRBD2 matches 8 bases. CDR1 is SGHDN, CDR2 FVKESK, per germline. V shed 0 bases and J 4 bases; nucleotides not matched to a gene: 12. This CDR3 has 18 amino acids. CDR3 loop: CASSQDLRGGPIPDTQYF. As DNA, the CDR3 is TGTGCCAGCAGCCAAGATCTACGGGGGGGCCCGATTCCAGATACGCAGTATTTT.

This clone was seen just once. This rearrangement joins TRBV11-2 to TRBJ1-3, with TRBD1 identical over 7 bases. The CDR3 has 17 amino acids. V gave up 1 base and J gave up 1 base; unmatched junction bases: 7. CDR1 SGHAT and CDR2 FQNNGV come from the germline V gene. CDR3 loop: CASSLVSGGRSGNTIYF. The CDR3 nucleotides read TGTGCCAGCAGCTTAGTATCAGGGGGTCGTTCTGGAAACACCATATATTTT.

The V gene is TRBV9, the J gene TRBJ2-5, with 10 bases aligning to TRBD2. V dropped 1 base and J dropped 3; count of bases not matched to a gene: 6. In germline, CDR1 is SGDLS, CDR2 YYNGEE. CDR3 size: 16 residues. The CDR3 loop is CASSVWSSGGEETQYF. In nucleotides, the CDR3 is TGTGCCAGCAGCGTATGGTCTAGCGGGGGTGAAGAGACCCAGTACTTC.

The rearrangement joins TRBV24-1 to TRBJ2-5; 8 bases map to TRBD1. The CDR3 contains 15 residues. Germline lookup yields CDR1 KGHDR and CDR2 SFDVKD. V dropped 7 bases and J dropped 2; count of bases not matched to a gene: 8. CDR3 loop: CATSRPGQGQETQYF. DNA of the CDR3: TGTGCCACCAGCCGACCCGGACAGGGACAAGAGACCCAGTACTTC.

The rearrangement links TRBV6-2 or TRBV6-3 to TRBJ1-2; perhaps TRBD1 as D (5 bases). CDR3 length: 14 amino acids. Germline CDR1 is MNHEY and CDR2 is SVGEGT. Trimming took 0 bases from V and 8 from J, leaving 13 bases between them. The CDR3 loop is CASSYSGRQWGYTF. As DNA, the CDR3 is TGTGCCAGCAGTTACTCTGGAAGACAGTGGGGCTACACCTTC.

The genes are TRBV5-6 and TRBJ2-1, with D perhaps TRBD1 (6 bases). V was trimmed by 4 bases and J by 10 bases, leaving 15 bases between them. CDR3 length: 13 amino acids. CDR1 and CDR2 from the germline V gene are SGHDT and YYEEEE. The CDR3 loop is CASSGLPGEEQFF. The CDR3 DNA follows: TGTGCCAGCAGCGGTCTCCCAGGGGAGGAGCAGTTCTTC.

The V and J genes are TRBV29-1 and TRBJ2-1; TRBD2 matches at 9 bases. This CDR3 contains 14 residues. The trim removed 4 bases at V and 15 bases at J, leaving 16 bases unmatched. Germline assignment: CDR1 SQVTM and CDR2 ANQGSEA. CDR3 in DNA: TGCAGCGTTGCATTTAGCGGGGGAAGGAGTGTACCGTTCTTC. This translates into CSVAFSGGRSVPFF.